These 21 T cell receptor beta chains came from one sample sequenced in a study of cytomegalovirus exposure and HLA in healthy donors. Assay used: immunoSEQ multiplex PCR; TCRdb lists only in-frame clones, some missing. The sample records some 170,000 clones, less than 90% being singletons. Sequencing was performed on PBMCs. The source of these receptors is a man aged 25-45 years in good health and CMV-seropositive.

CDR3 sequence: CASSFPPAGAHNEQFF. The CDR3 coding sequence is TGTGCCAGCAGCTTTCCGCCCGCAGGGGCGCACAATGAGCAGTTCTTC. V usage is TRBV9 and J usage is TRBJ2-1, with a tentative D call TRBD1 (6 bases). Trimming removed 4 bases from V and 5 bases from J, with 19 bases in between. This CDR3 has 16 residues. Germline loops: CDR1 SGDLS, CDR2 YYNGEE.

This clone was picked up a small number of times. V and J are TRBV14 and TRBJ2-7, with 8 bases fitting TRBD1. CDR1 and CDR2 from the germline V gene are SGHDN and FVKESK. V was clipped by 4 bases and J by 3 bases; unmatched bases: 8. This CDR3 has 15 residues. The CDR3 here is CASSPLDRGIYEQYF. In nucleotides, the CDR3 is TGTGCCAGCAGCCCTCTTGACAGGGGCATCTACGAGCAGTACTTC. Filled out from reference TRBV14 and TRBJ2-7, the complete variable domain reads EAGVTQFPSHSVIEKGQTVTLRCDPISGHDNLYWYRRVMGKEIKFLLHFVKESKQDESGMPNNRFLAERTGGTYSTLKVQPAELEDSGVYFCASSPLDRGIYEQYFGPGTRLTVT.

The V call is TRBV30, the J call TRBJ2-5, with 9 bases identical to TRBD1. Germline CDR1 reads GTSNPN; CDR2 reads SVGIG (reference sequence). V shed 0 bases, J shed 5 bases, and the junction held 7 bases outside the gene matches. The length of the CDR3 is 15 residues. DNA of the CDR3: TGTGCCTGGAGTGTCCTATGGGGGACAGGGGAGACCCAGTACTTC. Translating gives CAWSVLWGTGETQYF.

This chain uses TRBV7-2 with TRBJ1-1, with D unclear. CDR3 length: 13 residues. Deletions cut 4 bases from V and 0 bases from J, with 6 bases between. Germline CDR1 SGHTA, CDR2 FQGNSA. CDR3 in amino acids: CASSSTVNTEAFF. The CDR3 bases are TGTGCCAGCAGCTCTACAGTGAACACTGAAGCTTTCTTT. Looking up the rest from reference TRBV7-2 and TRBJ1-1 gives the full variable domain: GAGVSQSPSNKVTEKGKDVELRCDPISGHTALYWYRQSLGQGLEFLIYFQGNSAPDKSGLPSDRFSAERTGGSVSTLTIQRTQQEDSAVYLCASSSTVNTEAFFGQGTRLTVV.

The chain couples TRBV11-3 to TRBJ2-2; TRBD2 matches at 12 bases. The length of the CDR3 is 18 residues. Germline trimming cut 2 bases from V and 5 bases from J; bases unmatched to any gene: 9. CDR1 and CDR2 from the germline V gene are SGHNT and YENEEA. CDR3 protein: CASSLPLGLAGGTGELFF. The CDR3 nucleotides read TGTGCCAGCAGCTTACCCTTGGGACTAGCGGGCGGGACCGGGGAGCTGTTTTTT.

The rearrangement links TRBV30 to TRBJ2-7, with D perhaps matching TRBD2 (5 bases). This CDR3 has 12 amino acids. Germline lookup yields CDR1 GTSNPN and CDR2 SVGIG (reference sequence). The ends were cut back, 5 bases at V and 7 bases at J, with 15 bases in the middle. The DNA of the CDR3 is TGTGCCTGGGCCCGGGTTCCGGGAGAGCAGTACTTC. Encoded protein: CAWARVPGEQYF.

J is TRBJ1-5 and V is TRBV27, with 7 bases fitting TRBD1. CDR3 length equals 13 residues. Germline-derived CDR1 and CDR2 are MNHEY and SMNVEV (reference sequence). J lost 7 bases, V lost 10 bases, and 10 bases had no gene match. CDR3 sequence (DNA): TGTGCCACCCGGGCCGCGGGACAGCAGCCCCAGCATTTT. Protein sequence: CATRAAGQQPQHF.

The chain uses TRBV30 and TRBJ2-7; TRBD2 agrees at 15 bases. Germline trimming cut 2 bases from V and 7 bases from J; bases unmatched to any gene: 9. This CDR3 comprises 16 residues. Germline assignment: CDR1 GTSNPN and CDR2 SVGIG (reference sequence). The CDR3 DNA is TGTGCCTGGAGTCTCGGACTAGCGGGAGGGTTGGGAGAGCAGTACTTC. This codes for CAWSLGLAGGLGEQYF.

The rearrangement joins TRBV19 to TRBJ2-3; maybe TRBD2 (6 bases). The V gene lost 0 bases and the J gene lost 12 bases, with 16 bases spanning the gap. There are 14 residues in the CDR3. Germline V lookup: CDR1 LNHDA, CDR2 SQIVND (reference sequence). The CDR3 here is CASSIDLTSSSQYF. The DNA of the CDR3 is TGTGCCAGTAGTATAGACCTGACTAGTTCATCACAGTATTTT.

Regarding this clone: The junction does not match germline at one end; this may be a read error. CDR3 sequence: CSARPTAGF. In DNA, the CDR3 is TGCAGTGCTAGACCGACAGCGGGGTTT. V usage is TRBV20-1 and J usage is TRBJ2-3; TRBD2 matches 7 bases. The CDR3 is made up of 9 amino acids. CDR1 is DFQATT, CDR2 SNEGSKA, per germline (reference sequence).

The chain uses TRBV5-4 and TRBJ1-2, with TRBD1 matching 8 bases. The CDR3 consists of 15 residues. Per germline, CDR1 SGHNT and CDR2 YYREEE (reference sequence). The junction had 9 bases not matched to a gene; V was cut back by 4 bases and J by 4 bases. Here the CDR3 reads CASSTGQVESYGYTF. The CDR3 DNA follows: TGTGCCAGCAGCACGGGACAGGTTGAATCCTATGGCTACACCTTC.

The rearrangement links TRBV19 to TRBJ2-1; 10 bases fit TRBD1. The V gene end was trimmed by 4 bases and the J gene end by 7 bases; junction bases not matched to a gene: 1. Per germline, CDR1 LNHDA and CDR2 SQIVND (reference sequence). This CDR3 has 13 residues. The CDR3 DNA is TGTGCCAGTAGTAGACAGGGGGCAAATGAGCAGTTCTTC. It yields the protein CASSRQGANEQFF.

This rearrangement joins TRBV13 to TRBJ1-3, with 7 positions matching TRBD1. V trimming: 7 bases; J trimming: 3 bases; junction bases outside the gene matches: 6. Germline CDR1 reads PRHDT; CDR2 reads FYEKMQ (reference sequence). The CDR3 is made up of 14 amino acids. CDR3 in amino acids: CASTLWDSGNTIYF. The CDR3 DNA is TGTGCCAGCACCCTGTGGGACAGTGGAAACACCATATATTTT.

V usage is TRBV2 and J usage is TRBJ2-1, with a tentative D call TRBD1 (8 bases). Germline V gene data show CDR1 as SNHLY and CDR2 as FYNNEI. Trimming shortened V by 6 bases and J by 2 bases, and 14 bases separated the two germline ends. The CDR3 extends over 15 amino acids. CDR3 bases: TGTGCCAGCAGCCCACAGGGGGGGGCCTACAATGAGCAGTTCTTC. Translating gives CASSPQGGAYNEQFF.

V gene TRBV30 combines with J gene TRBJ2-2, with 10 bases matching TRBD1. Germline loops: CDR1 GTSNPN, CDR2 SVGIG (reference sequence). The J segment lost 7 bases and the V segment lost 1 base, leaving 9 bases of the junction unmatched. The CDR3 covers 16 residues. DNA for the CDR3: TGTGCCTGGAGTGAGTGGGGGACAGGGGATGACGGGGAGCTGTTTTTT. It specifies CAWSEWGTGDDGELFF.

The CDR3, as DNA: TGTGCCAGCAGCTTAGTTTCGGACAGTGCCTACGAGCAGTACTTC. Translated, it gives CASSLVSDSAYEQYF. The V gene is TRBV5-6, the J gene TRBJ2-7; D might be TRBD1 (6 bases). The CDR3 has 15 amino acids. Germline V gives CDR1 SGHDT, CDR2 YYEEEE. Trimming removed 2 bases from V and 2 bases from J, with 14 bases in between.

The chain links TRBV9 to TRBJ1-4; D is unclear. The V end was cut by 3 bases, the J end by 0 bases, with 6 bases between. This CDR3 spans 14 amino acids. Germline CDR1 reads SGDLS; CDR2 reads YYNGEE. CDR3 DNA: TGTGCCAGCAGCGACGGGGCAACTAATGAAAAACTGTTTTTT. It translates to CASSDGATNEKLFF. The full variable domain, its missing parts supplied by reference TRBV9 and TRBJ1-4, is DSGVTQTPKHLITATGQRVTLRCSPRSGDLSVYWYQQSLDQGLQFLIQYYNGEERAKGNILERFSAQQFPDLHSELNLSSLELGDSALYFCASSDGATNEKLFFGSGTQLSVL.

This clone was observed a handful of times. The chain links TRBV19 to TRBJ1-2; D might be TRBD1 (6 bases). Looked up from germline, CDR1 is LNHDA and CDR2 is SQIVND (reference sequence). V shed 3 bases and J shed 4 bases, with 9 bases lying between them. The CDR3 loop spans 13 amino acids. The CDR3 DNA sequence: TGTGCCAGTAGTATTGTCAGGGGCTATGGCTACACCTTC. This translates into CASSIVRGYGYTF.

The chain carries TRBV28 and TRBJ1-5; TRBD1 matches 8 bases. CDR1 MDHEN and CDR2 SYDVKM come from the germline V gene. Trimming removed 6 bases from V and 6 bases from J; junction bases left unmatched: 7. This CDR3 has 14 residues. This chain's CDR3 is CASRPPGGSQPQHF. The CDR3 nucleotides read TGTGCCAGCAGACCTCCAGGGGGCAGTCAGCCCCAGCATTTT.

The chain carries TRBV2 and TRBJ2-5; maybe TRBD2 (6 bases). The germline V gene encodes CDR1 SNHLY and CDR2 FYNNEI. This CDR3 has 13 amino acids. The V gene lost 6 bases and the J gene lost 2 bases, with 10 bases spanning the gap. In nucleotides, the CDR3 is TGTGCCAGCAGCTTGACTAGACAAGAGACCCAGTACTTC. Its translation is CASSLTRQETQYF.

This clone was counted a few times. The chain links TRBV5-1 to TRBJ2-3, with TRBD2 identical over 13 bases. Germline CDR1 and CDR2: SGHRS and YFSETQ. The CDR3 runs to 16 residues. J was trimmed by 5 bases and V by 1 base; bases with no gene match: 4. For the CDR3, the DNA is TGCGCCAGCAGCTTGCTACTAGCGGGGGGGAGAGATACGCAGTATTTT. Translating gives CASSLLLAGGRDTQYF.